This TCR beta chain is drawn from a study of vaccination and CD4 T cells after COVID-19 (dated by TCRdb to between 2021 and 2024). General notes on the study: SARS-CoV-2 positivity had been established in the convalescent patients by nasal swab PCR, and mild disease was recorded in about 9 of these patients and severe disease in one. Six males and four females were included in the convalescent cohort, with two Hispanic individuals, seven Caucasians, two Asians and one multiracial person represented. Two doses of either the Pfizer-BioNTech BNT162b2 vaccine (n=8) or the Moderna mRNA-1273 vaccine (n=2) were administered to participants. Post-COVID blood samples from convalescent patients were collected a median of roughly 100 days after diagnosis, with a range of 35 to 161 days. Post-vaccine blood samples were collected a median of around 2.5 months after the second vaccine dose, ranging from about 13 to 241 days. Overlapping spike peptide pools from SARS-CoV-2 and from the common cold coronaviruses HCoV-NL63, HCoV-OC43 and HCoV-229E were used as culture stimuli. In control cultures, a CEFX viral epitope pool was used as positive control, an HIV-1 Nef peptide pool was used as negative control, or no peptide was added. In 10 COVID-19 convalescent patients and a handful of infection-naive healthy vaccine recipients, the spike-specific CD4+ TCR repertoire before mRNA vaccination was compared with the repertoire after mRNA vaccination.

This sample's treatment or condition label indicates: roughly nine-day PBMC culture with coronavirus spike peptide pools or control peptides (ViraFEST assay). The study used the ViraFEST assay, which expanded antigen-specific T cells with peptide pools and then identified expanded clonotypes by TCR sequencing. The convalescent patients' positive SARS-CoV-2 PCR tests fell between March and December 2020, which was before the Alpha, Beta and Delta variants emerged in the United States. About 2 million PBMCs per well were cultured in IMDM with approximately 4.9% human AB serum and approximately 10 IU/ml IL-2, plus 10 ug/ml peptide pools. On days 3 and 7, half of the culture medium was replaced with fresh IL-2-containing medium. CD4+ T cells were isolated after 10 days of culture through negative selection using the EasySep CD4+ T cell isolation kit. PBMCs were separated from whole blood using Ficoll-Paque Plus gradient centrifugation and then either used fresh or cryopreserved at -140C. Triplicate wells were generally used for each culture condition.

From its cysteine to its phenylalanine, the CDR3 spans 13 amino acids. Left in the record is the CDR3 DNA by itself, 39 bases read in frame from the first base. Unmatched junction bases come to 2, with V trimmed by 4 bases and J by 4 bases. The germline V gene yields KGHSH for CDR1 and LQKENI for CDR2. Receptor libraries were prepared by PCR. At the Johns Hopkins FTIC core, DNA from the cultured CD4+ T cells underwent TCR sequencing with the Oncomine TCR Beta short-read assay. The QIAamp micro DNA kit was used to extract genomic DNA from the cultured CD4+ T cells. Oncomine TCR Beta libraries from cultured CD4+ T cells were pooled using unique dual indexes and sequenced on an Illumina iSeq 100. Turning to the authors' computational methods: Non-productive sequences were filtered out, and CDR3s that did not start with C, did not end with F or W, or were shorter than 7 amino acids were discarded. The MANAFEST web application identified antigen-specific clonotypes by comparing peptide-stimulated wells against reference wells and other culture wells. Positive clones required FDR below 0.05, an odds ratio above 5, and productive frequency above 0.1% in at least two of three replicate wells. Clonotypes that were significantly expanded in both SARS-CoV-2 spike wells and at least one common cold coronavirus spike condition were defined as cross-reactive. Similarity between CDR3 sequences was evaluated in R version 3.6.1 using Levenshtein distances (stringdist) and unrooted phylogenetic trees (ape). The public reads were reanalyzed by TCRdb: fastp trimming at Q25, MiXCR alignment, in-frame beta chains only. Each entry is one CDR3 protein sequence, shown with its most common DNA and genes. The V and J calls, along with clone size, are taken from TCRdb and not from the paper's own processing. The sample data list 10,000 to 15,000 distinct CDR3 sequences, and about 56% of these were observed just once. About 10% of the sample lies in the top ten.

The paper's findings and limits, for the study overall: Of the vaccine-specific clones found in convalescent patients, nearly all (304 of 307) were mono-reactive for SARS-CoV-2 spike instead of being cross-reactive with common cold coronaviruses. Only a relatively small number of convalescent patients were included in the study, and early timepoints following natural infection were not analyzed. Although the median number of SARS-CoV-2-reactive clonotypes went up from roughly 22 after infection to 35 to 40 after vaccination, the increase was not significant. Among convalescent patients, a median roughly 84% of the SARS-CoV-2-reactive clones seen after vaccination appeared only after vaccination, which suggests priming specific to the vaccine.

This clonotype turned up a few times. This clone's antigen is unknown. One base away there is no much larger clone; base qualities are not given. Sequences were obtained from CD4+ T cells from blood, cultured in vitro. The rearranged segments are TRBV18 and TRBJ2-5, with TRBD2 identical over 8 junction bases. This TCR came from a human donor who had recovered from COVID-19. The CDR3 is CASSLGGGETQYF. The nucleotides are TGTGCCAGCTCACTCGGGGGGGGAGAGACCCAGTACTTC. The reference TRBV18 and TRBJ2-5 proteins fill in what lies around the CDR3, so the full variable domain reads NAGVMQNPRHLVRRRGQEARLRCSPMKGHSHVYWYRQLPEEGLKFMVYLQKENIIDESGMPKERFSAEFPKEGPSILRIQQVVRGDSAAYFCASSLGGGETQYFGPGTRLLVL.